Shown below are 5 T cell receptor beta chains from a single sample sequenced in a study of early T cells in non-severe SARS-CoV-2 infection. From the 5' RACE reads, TCRdb called clonotypes with MiXCR, one entry per CDR3 protein. This table has around 63,000 distinct CDR3 sequences, approximately 6.1% appearing once. The sample consisted of whole blood, taken at baseline. These receptors all come from an adult who was a healthcare worker with PCR-confirmed SARS-CoV-2 infection or an uninfected control (not recorded which).

The chain joins TRBV5-1 to TRBJ2-5, with 9 bases matching TRBD2. The CDR3 is made up of 16 amino acids. Germline V CDR1 and CDR2: SGHRS, YFSETQ. V lost 4 bases to trimming and J lost 2 bases; unmatched junction nucleotides: 9. CDR3: CASSIAGESGQETQYF. CDR3 nucleotides: TGCGCCAGCAGCATAGCGGGAGAAAGTGGGCAAGAGACCCAGTACTTC.

This clonotype was observed at least ten times. The gene calls are TRBV20-1 and TRBJ1-3; the D gene is possibly TRBD1 (6 bases). The CDR3 spans 13 residues. Germline V gene sequence: CDR1 DFQATT, CDR2 SNEGSKA (reference sequence). Trimming left V 5 bases short and J 1 base short, with 9 bases between. The CDR3 DNA follows: TGCAGTGCTCGGACAGTGTCTGGAAACACCATATATTTT. It translates to CSARTVSGNTIYF.

V gene TRBV27 combines with J gene TRBJ2-3, with 11 bases lining up with TRBD1. CDR1 and CDR2 (germline): MNHEY, SMNVEV (reference sequence). The trim removed 5 bases at V and 2 bases at J, leaving 9 bases unmatched. CDR3 length: 17 amino acids. As DNA, the CDR3 is TGTGCCAGCAGTCAGCTCCGGACAGGGGGCATCACAGATACGCAGTATTTT. Its translation is CASSQLRTGGITDTQYF.

Many counts were recorded for this clonotype. The chain is built from TRBV27 and TRBJ2-4, with 8 bases lining up with TRBD1. The CDR3 runs 16 residues. In germline, CDR1 is MNHEY, CDR2 SMNVEV (reference sequence). V gave up 4 bases and J gave up 3 bases; unmatched junction bases: 8. CDR3 amino acids: CASSYSGGRIKNIQYF. In DNA form, the CDR3 reads TGTGCCAGCAGTTACTCAGGGGGCCGCATCAAAAACATTCAGTACTTC.

This clonotype was seen repeatedly, ten times or more. The J gene is TRBJ2-1, the V gene TRBV20-1; a possible D gene is TRBD2 (6 bases). This CDR3 has 17 residues. V was trimmed by 2 bases and J by 12 bases, leaving 29 bases between them. In germline, CDR1 is DFQATT, CDR2 SNEGSKA (reference sequence). For the CDR3, the DNA is TGCAGTGCTAGACCTTCCGCCTCGGGACTGCCCCTCAAGGGGCAGTTCTTC. Its protein product is CSARPSASGLPLKGQFF.